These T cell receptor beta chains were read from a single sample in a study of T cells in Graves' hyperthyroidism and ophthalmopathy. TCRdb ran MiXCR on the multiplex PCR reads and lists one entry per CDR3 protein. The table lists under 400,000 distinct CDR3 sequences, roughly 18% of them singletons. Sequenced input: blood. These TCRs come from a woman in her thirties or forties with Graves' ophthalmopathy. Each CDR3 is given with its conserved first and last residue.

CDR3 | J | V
CASSSLWDDRDTYEQYF | TRBJ2-7 | TRBV28
CAWMPNTEAFF | TRBJ1-1 | TRBV30
CASSHLTGGFGELFF | TRBJ2-2 | TRBV12-3/TRBV12-4
CASSFGEGLNQPQHF | TRBJ1-5 | TRBV7-9
CASRAGELGETQYF | TRBJ2-5 | TRBV12-3/TRBV12-4
CANRGTYEQYF | TRBJ2-7 | TRBV6-2/TRBV6-3
CATSEGLAGGRTEQFF | TRBJ2-1 | TRBV24-1
CASSQAGTTYEQYF | TRBJ2-7 | TRBV7-2
CASSLAVRGGANVLTF | TRBJ2-6 | TRBV7-6
CASSTSGRASSGELFF | TRBJ2-2 | TRBV27
CAWTLDRAYTNTIYF | TRBJ1-3 | TRBV30
CASSWTVGNQPQHF | TRBJ1-5 | TRBV19
CASKTGLYGYTF | TRBJ1-2 | TRBV27
CASSQGSQPQHF | TRBJ1-5 | TRBV10-1
CAWSRGRGRGNNEQFF | TRBJ2-1 | TRBV30
CASSLWGLENIQYF | TRBJ2-4 | TRBV28
CASSSGQAPYQETQYF | TRBJ2-5 | TRBV11-2
CASNDRAQETQYF | TRBJ2-5 | TRBV6-5
CASSSQSASGYEQYF | TRBJ2-7 | TRBV7-2
CASSLPPTLGLAGGPDEQYF | TRBJ2-7 | TRBV6-2/TRBV6-3
CASSLYSRGNTIYF | TRBJ1-3 | TRBV11-1
CASSDQGGSSYEQYF | TRBJ2-7 | TRBV6-1
CASSEGRLGNNQPQHF | TRBJ1-5 | TRBV6-1
CASSIQGGTYEQYF | TRBJ2-7 | TRBV7-9
CASSLRHTAIYEQYF | TRBJ2-7 | TRBV5-1
CASSRTPETQYF | TRBJ2-5 | TRBV10-1
CASGLGQGYETQYF | TRBJ2-5 | TRBV12-5
CASTHRRETGNTIYF | TRBJ1-3 | TRBV7-8
CSLETHSGETQYF | TRBJ2-5 | TRBV29-1
CASSRTSGRAKQYF | TRBJ2-7 | TRBV12-3/TRBV12-4
CASSLGFGDRETYEQYF | TRBJ2-7 | TRBV7-6
CASRAGAETQYF | TRBJ2-5 | TRBV28